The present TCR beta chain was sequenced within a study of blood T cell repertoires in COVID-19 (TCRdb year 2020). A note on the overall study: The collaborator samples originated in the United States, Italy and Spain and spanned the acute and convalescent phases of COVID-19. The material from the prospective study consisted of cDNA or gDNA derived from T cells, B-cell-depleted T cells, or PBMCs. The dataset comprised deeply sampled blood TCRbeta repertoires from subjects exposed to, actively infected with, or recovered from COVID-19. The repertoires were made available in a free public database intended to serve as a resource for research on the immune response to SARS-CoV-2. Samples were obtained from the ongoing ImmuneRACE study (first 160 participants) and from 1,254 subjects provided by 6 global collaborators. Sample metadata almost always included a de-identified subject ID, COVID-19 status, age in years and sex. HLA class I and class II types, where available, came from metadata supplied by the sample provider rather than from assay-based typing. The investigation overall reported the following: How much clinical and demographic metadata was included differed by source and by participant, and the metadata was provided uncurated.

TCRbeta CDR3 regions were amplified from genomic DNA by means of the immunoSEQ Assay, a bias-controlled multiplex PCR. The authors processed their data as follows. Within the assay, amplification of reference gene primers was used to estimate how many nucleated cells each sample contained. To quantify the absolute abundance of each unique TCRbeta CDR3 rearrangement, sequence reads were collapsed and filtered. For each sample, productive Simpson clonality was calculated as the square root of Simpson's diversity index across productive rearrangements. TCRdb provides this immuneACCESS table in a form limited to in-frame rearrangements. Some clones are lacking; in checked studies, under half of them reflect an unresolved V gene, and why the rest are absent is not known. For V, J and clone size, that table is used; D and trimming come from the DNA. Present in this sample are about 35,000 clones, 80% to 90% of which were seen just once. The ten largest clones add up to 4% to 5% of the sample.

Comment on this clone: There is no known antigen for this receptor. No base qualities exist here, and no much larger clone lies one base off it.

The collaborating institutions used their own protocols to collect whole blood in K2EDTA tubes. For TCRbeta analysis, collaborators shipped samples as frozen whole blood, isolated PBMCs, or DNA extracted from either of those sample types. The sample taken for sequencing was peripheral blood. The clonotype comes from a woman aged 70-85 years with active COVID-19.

The CDR3 region reads CASRAGDLQETQYF. The nucleotide sequence reads TGTGCCAGCAGGGCGGGGGACCTCCAAGAGACCCAGTACTTC. Rearrangement joined TRBV2 to TRBJ2-5, and 7 junctional nucleotides match TRBD2. The germline V gene yields SNHLY for CDR1 and FYNNEI for CDR2. The CDR3 contains 14 residues, cysteine and phenylalanine counted. The entry retains the CDR3 DNA only, 42 bases that are in frame from base 1. Ends trimmed: V by 6 bases, J by 1 base; bases unmatched to a gene: 5.